This TCR beta chain was documented in a study of T cell responses to AZD1222 COVID-19 vaccine. Assay: immunoSEQ multiplex PCR; the TCRdb copy retains only in-frame clones and omits some. Here the sample spans about 120,000 clones, approximately 90% being singletons. V was shortened by 2 bases and J by 0 bases, with 11 bases between the two germline ends. The CDR3 is made up of 15 amino acids. The germline gives CDR1 SGHTA, CDR2 FQGNSA. This clone is a singleton in its sample. The receptor was derived from an adult who received the MenACWY meningococcal vaccine as a control. The chain employs TRBV7-2 and TRBJ2-7; D gene ambiguous. Here the sequenced sample was peripheral blood, taken 28 days after the second dose of the MenACWY control vaccine. The CDR3 loop is CASSLWWDSSYEQYF. Here the CDR3 DNA reads TGTGCCAGCAGCTTATGGTGGGATAGCTCCTACGAGCAGTACTTC.